One sample yielded the 8 T cell receptor beta chains listed below, sequenced in a study of cytomegalovirus exposure and HLA in healthy donors. Primers: 60 Vbeta forward and 13 Jbeta reverse. Generated by immunoSEQ multiplex PCR, the TCRdb table keeps only in-frame clones and is missing some. The sample contains roughly 230,000 clones, 78% of which appear only once. The sequenced sample consisted of PBMCs. These receptors were collected from a boy younger than 18 in good health and CMV-seronegative.

The chain uses TRBV18 and TRBJ1-1, with 8 bases lining up with TRBD1. Germline CDR1 and CDR2: KGHSH and LQKENI. The CDR3 is 13 amino acids. J gave up 7 bases and V 3 bases, and 4 bases lay outside the gene matches. CDR3 in DNA: TGTGCCAGCTCACCGGGGACAGGCCTTGAAGCTTTCTTT. Amino acid sequence: CASSPGTGLEAFF.

The chain links TRBV7-6 to TRBJ1-1; D is undetermined. From germline, CDR1 is SGHVS and CDR2 FNYEAQ. The CDR3 length is 14 residues. V dropped 1 base and J dropped 1 base, with 7 bases sitting between them. In nucleotides, the CDR3 is TGTGCCAGCAGCTTAGGGGCGGGGAACACTGAAGCTTTCTTT. This gives the protein CASSLGAGNTEAFF.

The rearrangement uses TRBV6-5 and TRBJ2-2, with D tentatively TRBD2 (6 bases). Between the trimmed V and J ends, which lost 6 bases and 8 bases, there was a span of 19 bases. The CDR3 loop spans 15 amino acids. Germline assignment: CDR1 MNHEY and CDR2 SVGAGI. This chain's CDR3 is CASRPWRGAEGELFF. In DNA form, the CDR3 reads TGTGCCAGCAGACCCTGGCGGGGAGCGGAGGGGGAGCTGTTTTTT.

The chain links TRBV15 to TRBJ2-1; TRBD1 might be the D (6 bases). The germline V gene encodes CDR1 LNHNV and CDR2 YYDKDF (reference sequence). The CDR3 consists of 15 residues. Trimming took 2 bases from V and 6 from J, leaving 14 bases between them. CDR3: CATSRSLGQGNEQFF. Written as DNA, the CDR3 is TGTGCCACCAGCAGAAGTTTGGGACAAGGCAATGAGCAGTTCTTC. The full variable domain, completed using reference TRBV15 and TRBJ2-1, is DAMVIQNPRYQVTQFGKPVTLSCSQTLNHNVMYWYQQKSSQAPKLLFHYYDKDFNNEADTPDNFQSRRPNTSFCFLDIRSPGLGDTAMYLCATSRSLGQGNEQFFGPGTRLTVL.

CDR3 amino acids: CATSSTRQGLPQHF. The CDR3 DNA sequence: TGTGCCACCAGCTCAACACGACAGGGGCTGCCCCAGCATTTT. V is TRBV15 and J is TRBJ1-5; 8 nucleotides agree with TRBD1. The CDR3 loop spans 14 amino acids. CDR1 is LNHNV, CDR2 YYDKDF, per germline (reference sequence). After removal of 5 bases from V and 9 bases from J, the junction contained 9 bases not matched to a gene.

The CDR3 region has the DNA TGCGCCAGCAGCTTGGCCAGACACGGCGACGGGAGCCAGTACTTC. It is translated as CASSLARHGDGSQYF. V is TRBV5-1 and J is TRBJ2-5; weak D call: TRBD2 (6 bases). Trimming shortened V by 0 bases and J by 10 bases, and 19 bases separated the two germline ends. CDR3 length equals 15 residues. Germline CDR1 reads SGHRS; CDR2 reads YFSETQ.

The sample holds one count of this clone. Its ends do not fully match the called genes, so a read error is possible. The chain couples TRBV7-9 to TRBJ1-3; 7 bases map to TRBD1. CDR3 length: 17 residues. Germline CDR1 and CDR2: SEHNR and FQNEAQ (reference sequence). The CDR3 nucleotides are TGTTCCAGCAGCTTACTCCCGAAGGGGGCGCGAGGAAACACCATATATTTT. Protein: CSSSLLPKGARGNTIYF.

A remark on this clone: Other DNA sequences in this sample translate to the same CDR3. The chain links TRBV5-1 to TRBJ2-2; D is perhaps TRBD2 (5 bases). This CDR3 contains 13 residues. The ends were cut back, 5 bases at V and 6 bases at J, with 11 bases in the middle. CDR1 and CDR2 from the germline V gene are SGHRS and YFSETQ. The DNA for the CDR3 is TGCGCCAGCAGAAGGGAGATTGCCGGGGAGCTGTTTTTT. It encodes CASRREIAGELFF. Combining the CDR3 with reference TRBV5-1 and TRBJ2-2 gives the whole variable domain KAGVTQTPRYLIKTRGQQVTLSCSPISGHRSVSWYQQTPGQGLQFLFEYFSETQRNKGNFPGRFSGRQFSNSRSEMNVSTLELGDSALYLCASRREIAGELFFGEGSRLTVL.